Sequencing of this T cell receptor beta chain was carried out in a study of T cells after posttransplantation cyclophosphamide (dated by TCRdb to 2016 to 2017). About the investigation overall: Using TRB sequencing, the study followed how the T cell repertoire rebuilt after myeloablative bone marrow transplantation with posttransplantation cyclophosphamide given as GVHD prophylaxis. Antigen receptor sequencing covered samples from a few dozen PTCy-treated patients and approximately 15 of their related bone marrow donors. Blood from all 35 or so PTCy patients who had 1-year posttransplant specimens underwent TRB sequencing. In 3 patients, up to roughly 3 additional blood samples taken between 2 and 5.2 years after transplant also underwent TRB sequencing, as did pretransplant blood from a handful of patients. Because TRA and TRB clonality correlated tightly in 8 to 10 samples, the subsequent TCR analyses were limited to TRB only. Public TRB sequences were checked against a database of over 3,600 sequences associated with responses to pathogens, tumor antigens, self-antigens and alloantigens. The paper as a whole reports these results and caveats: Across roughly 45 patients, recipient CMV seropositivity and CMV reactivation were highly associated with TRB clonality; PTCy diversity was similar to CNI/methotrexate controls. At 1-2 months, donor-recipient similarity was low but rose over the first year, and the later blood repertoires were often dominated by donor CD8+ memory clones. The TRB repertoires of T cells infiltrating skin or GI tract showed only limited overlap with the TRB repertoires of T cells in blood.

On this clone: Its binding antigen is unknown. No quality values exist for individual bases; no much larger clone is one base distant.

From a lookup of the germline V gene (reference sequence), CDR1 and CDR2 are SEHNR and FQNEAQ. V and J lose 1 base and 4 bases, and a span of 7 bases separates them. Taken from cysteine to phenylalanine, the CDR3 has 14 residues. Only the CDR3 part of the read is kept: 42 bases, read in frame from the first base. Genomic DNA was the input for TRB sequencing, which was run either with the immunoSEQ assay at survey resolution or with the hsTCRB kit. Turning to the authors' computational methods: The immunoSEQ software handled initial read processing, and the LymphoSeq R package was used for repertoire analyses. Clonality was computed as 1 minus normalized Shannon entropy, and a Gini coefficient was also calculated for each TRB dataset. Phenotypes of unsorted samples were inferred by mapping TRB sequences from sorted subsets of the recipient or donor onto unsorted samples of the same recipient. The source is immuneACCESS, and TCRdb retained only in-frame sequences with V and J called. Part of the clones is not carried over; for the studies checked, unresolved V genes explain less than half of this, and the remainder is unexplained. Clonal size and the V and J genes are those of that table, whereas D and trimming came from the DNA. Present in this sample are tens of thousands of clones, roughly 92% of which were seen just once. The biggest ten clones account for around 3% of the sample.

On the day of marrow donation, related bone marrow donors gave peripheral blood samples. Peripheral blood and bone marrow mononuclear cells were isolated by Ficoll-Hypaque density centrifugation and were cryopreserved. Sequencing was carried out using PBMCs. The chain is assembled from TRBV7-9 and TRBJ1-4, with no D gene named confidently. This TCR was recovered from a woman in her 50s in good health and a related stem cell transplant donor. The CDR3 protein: CASSLGAINEKLFF. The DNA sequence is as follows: TGTGCCAGCAGCTTAGGGGCCATTAATGAAAAACTGTTTTTT.